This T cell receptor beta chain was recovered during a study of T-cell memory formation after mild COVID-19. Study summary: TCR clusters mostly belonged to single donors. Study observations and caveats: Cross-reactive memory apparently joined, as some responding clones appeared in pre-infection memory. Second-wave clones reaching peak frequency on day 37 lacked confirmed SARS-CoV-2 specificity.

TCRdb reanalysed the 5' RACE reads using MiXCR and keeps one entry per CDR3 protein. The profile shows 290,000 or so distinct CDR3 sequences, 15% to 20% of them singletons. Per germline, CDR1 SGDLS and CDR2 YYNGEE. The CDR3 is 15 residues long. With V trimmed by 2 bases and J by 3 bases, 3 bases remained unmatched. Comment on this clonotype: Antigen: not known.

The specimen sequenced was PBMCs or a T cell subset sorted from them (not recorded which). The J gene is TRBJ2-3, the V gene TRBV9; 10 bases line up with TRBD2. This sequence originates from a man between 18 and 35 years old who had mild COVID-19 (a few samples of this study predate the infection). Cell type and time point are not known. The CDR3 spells CASSVLAGATDTQYF. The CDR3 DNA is TGTGCCAGCAGCGTTCTAGCGGGGGCGACAGATACGCAGTATTTT.